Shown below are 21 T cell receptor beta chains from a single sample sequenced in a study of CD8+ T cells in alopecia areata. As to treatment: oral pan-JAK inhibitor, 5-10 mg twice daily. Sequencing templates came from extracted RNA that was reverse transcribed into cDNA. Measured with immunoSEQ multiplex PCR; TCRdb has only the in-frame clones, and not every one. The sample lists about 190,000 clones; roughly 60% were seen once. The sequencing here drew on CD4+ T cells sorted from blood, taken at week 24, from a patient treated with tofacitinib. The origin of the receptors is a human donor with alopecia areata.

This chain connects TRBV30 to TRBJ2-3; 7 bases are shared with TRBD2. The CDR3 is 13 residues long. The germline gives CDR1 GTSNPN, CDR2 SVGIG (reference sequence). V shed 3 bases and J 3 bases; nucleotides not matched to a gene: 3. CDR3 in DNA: TGTGCCTGGAGGGTGGGGGGGACAGATACGCAGTATTTT. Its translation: CAWRVGGTDTQYF.

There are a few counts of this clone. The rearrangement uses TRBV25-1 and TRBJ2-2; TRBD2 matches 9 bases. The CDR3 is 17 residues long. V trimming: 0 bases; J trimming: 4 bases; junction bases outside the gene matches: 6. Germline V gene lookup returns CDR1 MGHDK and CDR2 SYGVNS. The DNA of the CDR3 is TGTGCCAGCAGTGAATATAAAGCGGGGGGCCGCACCGGGGAGCTGTTTTTT. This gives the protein CASSEYKAGGRTGELFF.

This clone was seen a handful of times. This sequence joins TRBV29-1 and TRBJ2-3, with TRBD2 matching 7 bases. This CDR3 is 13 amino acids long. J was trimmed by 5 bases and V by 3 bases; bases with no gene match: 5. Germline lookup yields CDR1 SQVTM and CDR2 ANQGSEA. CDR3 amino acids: CSVDMSSGDTQYF. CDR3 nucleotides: TGCAGCGTTGATATGTCTAGCGGAGATACGCAGTATTTT.

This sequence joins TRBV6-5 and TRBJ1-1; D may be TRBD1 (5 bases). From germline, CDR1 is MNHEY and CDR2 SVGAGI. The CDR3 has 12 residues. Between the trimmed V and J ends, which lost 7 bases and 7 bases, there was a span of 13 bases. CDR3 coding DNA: TGTGCCAGCACCTCACCGACAGATGAAGCTTTCTTT. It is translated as CASTSPTDEAFF.

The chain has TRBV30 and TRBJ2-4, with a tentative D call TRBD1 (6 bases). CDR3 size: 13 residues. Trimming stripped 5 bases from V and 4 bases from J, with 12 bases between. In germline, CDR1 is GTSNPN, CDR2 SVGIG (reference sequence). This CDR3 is CAWARDKKNIQYF. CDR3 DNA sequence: TGTGCCTGGGCCCGGGACAAAAAAAACATTCAGTACTTC.

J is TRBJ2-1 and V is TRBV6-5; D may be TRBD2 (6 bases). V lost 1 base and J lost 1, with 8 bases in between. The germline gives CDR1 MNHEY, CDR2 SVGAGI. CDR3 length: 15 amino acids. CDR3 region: CASSYWGGSYNEQFF. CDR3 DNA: TGTGCCAGCAGTTACTGGGGAGGATCCTACAATGAGCAGTTCTTC.

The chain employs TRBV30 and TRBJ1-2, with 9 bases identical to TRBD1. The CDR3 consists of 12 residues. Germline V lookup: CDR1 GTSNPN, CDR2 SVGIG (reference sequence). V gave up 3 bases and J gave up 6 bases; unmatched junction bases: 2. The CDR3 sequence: CAWSGTGHGYTF. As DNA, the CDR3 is TGTGCCTGGAGCGGGACAGGGCATGGCTACACCTTC.

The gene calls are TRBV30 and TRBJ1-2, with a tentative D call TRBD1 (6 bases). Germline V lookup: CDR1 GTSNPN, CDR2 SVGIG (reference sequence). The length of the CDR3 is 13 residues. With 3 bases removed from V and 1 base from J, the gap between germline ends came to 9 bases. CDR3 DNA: TGTGCCTGGAGGACAGGCAATAACTATGGCTACACCTTC. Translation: CAWRTGNNYGYTF.

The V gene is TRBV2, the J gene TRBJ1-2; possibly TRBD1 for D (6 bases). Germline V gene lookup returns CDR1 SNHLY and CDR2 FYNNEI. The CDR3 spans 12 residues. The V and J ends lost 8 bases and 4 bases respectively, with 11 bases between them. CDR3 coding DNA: TGTGCCAGCGACCAGGACAGCTATGGCTACACCTTC. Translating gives CASDQDSYGYTF.

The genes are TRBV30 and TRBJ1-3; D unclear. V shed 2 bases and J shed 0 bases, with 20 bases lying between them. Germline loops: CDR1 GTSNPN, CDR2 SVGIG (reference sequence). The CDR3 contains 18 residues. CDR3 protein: CAWSIMRPTTRSGNTIYF. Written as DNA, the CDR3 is TGTGCCTGGAGTATCATGCGGCCTACGACCCGCTCTGGAAACACCATATATTTT.

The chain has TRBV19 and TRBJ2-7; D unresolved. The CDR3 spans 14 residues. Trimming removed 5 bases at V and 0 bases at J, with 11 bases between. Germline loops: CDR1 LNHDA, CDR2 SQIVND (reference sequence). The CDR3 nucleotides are TGTGCCAGTAGTCACAGTGACTTCTCCTACGAGCAGTACTTC. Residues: CASSHSDFSYEQYF.

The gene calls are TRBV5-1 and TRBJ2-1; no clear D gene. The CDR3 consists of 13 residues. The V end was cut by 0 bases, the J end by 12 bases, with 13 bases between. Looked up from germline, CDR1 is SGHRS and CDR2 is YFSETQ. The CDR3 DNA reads TGCGCCAGCAGCTTGGACTATGTGGATAGGCAGTTCTTC. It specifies CASSLDYVDRQFF. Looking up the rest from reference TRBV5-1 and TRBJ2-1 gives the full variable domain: KAGVTQTPRYLIKTRGQQVTLSCSPISGHRSVSWYQQTPGQGLQFLFEYFSETQRNKGNFPGRFSGRQFSNSRSEMNVSTLELGDSALYLCASSLDYVDRQFFGPGTRLTVL.

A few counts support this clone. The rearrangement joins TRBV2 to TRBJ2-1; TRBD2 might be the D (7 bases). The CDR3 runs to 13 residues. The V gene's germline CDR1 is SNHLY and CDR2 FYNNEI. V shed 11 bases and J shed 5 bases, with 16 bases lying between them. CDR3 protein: CAGRGGGNNEQFF. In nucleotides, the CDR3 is TGTGCCGGAAGAGGGGGGGGTAACAATGAGCAGTTCTTC.

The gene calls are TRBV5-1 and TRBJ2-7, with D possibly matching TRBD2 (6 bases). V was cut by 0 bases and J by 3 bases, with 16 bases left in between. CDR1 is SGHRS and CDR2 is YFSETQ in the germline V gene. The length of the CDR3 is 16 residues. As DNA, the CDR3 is TGCGCCAGCAGCTTGGGTGAAGCGGACTACCTCTACGAGCAGTACTTC. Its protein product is CASSLGEADYLYEQYF. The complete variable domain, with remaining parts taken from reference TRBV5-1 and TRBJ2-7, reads KAGVTQTPRYLIKTRGQQVTLSCSPISGHRSVSWYQQTPGQGLQFLFEYFSETQRNKGNFPGRFSGRQFSNSRSEMNVSTLELGDSALYLCASSLGEADYLYEQYFGPGTRLTVT.

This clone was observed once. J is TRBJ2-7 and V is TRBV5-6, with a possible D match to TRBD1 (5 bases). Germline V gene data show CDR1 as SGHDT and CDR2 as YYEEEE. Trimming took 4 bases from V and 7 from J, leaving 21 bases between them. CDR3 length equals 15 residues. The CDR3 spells CASSRPGWQGEEQYF. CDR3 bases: TGTGCCAGCAGCCGCCCCGGGTGGCAGGGTGAAGAGCAGTACTTC.

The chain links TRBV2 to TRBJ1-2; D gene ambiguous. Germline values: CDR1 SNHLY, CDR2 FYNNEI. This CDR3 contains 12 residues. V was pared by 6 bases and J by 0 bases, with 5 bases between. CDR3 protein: CASSLSNYGYTF. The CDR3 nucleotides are TGTGCCAGCAGCTTATCTAACTATGGCTACACCTTC.

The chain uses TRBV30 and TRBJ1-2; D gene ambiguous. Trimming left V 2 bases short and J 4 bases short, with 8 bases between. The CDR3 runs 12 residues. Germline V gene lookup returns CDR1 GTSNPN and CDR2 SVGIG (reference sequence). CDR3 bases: TGTGCCTGGAGTATCGACGCCTATGGCTACACCTTC. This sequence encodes CAWSIDAYGYTF.

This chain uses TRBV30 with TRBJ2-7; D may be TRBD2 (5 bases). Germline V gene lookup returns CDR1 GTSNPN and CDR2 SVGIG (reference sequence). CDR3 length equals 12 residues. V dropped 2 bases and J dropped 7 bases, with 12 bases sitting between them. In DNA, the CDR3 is TGTGCCTGGAGTAACGGGGTCGGGGAGCAGTACTTC. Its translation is CAWSNGVGEQYF.

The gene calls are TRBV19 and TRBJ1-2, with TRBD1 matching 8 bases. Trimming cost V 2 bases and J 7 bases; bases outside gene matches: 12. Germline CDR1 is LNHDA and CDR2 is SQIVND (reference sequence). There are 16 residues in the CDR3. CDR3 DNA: TGTGCCAGTAGTATAAAGGTGATGCAGGGGGCTTCTGGCTACACCTTC. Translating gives CASSIKVMQGASGYTF. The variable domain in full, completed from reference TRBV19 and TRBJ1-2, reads DGGITQSPKYLFRKEGQNVTLSCEQNLNHDAMYWYRQDPGQGLRLIYYSQIVNDFQKGDIAEGYSVSREKKESFPLTVTSAQKNPTAFYLCASSIKVMQGASGYTFGSGTRLTVV.

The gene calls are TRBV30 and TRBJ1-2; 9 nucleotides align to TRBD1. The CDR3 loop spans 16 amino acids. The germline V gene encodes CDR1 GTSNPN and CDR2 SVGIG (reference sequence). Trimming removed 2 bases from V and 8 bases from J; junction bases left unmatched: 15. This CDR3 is CAWSPGTGPLRLGYTF. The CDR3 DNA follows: TGTGCCTGGAGTCCCGGGACAGGGCCTTTACGGCTAGGCTACACCTTC.

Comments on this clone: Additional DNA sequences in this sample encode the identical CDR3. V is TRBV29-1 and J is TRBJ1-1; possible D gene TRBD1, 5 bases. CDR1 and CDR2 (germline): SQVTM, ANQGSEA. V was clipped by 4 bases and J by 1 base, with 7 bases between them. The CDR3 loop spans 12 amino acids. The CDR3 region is CSVGQGNTEAFF. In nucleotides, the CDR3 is TGCAGCGTTGGGCAGGGGAACACTGAAGCTTTCTTT. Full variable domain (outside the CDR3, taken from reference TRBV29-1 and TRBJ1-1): SAVISQKPSRDICQRGTSLTIQCQVDSQVTMMFWYRQQPGQSLTLIATANQGSEATYESGFVIDKFPISRPNLTFSTLTVSNMSPEDSSIYLCSVGQGNTEAFFGQGTRLTVV.